This is a list of T cell receptor beta chains from one sample in a study of OX40 agonist ivuxolimab in advanced cancers. The assay was immunoSEQ multiplex PCR, and TCRdb's table has in-frame clones only and misses some. The repertoire holds about 23,000 clones, with approximately 77% as singletons. Sequences were derived from CD4+ or CD8+ T cells sorted from blood, sampled in a trial of the OX40 agonist ivuxolimab. Receptors were obtained from an adult with an advanced solid tumor such as melanoma, head and neck, liver or kidney cancer. The CDR3 runs from the conserved cysteine through the conserved F or W. Clone size is stated in some rows and not others, as once, few, many or a class when expanded.

>TRBJ2-1|.|TRBV7-3
CASSLTSRNEQFF
>TRBJ2-7|.|TRBV30
CAWSPDYFYEQYF
>TRBJ1-5|.|TRBV4-1
CASSHPGQVKQPQHF
>TRBJ1-1|.|TRBV2
CASREPLRDIRRTAEAFF
>TRBJ1-4|once|TRBV6-5
CASSYGAPATNEKLFF
>TRBJ1-5|.|TRBV2
CASKGQGLGQPQHF
>TRBJ2-2|.|TRBV12-5
CASGLVTGGTGELFF
>TRBJ2-4|.|TRBV5-8
CASSLDPKGTIQYF
>TRBJ1-5|few|TRBV28
CASSLSGWGRSNQPQHF
>TRBJ2-5|.|TRBV2
CASSEALPGETQYF
>TRBJ2-1|few|TRBV27
CASTQGFPYNEQFF
>TRBJ2-1|.|TRBV18
CASSPPSAGGTEQFF
>TRBJ1-1|.|TRBV4-2
CASSQEEAHTEAFF
>TRBJ2-7|.|TRBV7-2
CASSQQGGDYEQYF
>TRBJ1-5|few|TRBV2
CASSVASNQPQHF
>TRBJ2-2|.|TRBV2
CASRSTGGTGELFF
>TRBJ1-3|.|TRBV10-2
CASSEQGAGNTIYF
>TRBJ2-1|.|TRBV5-1
CASSRDHDNEQFF
>TRBJ1-2|.|TRBV7-2
CASSLASGTAYGYTF
>TRBJ2-7|.|TRBV27
CASSSSGRRYEQYF
>TRBJ2-7|.|TRBV30
CAWSVQYRGVYEQYF
>TRBJ1-4|.|TRBV15
CATSRASAGRNEKLFF
>TRBJ1-2|.|TRBV28
CASSPPGTSIYGYTF
>.|.|TRBV11-1
CASSKPYEQYF
>TRBJ2-2|few|TRBV18
CASSRQGYSPEGAGELFF
>TRBJ1-4|.|TRBV9
CASSAGDMYEKLFF
>TRBJ2-3|.|TRBV7-2
CASRRTSGGSTDTQYF
>TRBJ1-6|once|TRBV19
CASSRLYTDNSPLHF
>TRBJ2-7|.|TRBV19
CASSTRRGSYEQYF
>TRBJ2-5|once|TRBV5-5
CASSLGQGMETQYF
>TRBJ2-7|.|TRBV5-1
CASRGGTGPWSHEQYF
>TRBJ2-1|.|TRBV7-2
CASSLARTGGHEQFF
>TRBJ1-1|.|TRBV5-5
CASSSRMNTEAFF
>TRBJ1-2|.|TRBV30
CAWSEGQAYGYTF